The TCR beta chain described here comes from a study of cytomegalovirus exposure and HLA in healthy donors. Overall study context: For the approximately 400 genotyped donors, about 81% fell within the Caucasian-associated ancestry cluster. Study findings and constraints: Prior analysis indicated that the majority of TCR beta V segments exhibited productivity approximately 90% or approximately 30% of the time. In a later analysis, most CMV-associated TCR beta chains appeared HLA-restricted. The study recorded 164 TCR beta chains that were cytomegalovirus-associated.

As to this clone: The antigen is unknown.

Germline CDR1 SGHTS, CDR2 YDEGEE. J lost 3 bases, V lost 4 bases, and 6 bases had no gene match. This CDR3 has 15 amino acids. The PCR employed 60 Vbeta primers together with 13 Jbeta primers. Method: immunoSEQ multiplex PCR; TCRdb's copy keeps in-frame clones and lacks some. The table has roughly 180,000 clones, around 78% seen once; the top ten hold less than 0.9%. This chain links TRBV5-8 with TRBJ2-7; 11 bases align to TRBD1. The sequenced sample consisted of PBMCs. The source of this sequence is a female donor in good health and CMV-seronegative. CDR3 amino acids: CASSPRTGGYYEQYF. The CDR3 nucleotides read TGTGCCAGCAGCCCCCGGACAGGGGGCTACTACGAGCAGTACTTC.